This is a list of T cell receptor beta chains from one sample in a study of T cell responses to AZD1222 COVID-19 vaccine. Some clones are missing from TCRdb's copy, which holds only in-frame ones; the method was immunoSEQ multiplex PCR. The repertoire holds about 120,000 clones, with around 87% as singletons. This sample comprised peripheral blood, obtained on day 0 of AZD1222 vaccination. These receptors originate from an adult in good health. CDR3s include the opening cysteine and the closing phenylalanine or tryptophan. The D gene is left open where the match is weak. Size is omitted from some rows. Given values are once, few, many or a class for expanded clones.

.	.	TRBV5-1	14	TRBJ2-7	TGCGCCAGCAGCTTGGCCGAAGTTTCCTACGAGCAGTACTTC	CASSLAEVSYEQYF
.	.	TRBV2	14	TRBJ1-3	TGTGCCAGCAATAATGGAGGGAGAACAAACACCATATATTTT	CASNNGGRTNTIYF
few	TRBD1	TRBV25-1	14	TRBJ2-1	TGTGCCAGCAGTCGGGACAGTTCCTACAATGAGCAGTTCTTC	CASSRDSSYNEQFF
.	.	TRBV7-2	13	TRBJ2-5	TGTGCCAGCAGCTTTAATCGTGGAGAGACCCAGTACTTC	CASSFNRGETQYF
.	.	TRBV6-2/TRBV6-3	14	TRBJ2-7	TGTGCCAGCAGCACCACCTCACGGGATAGCGAGCAGTACTTC	CASSTTSRDSEQYF
.	TRBD1	TRBV28	12	TRBJ2-7	TGTGCCAGCAGATCTACAGGGGGGGAGCAGTACTTC	CASRSTGGEQYF
.	.	TRBV3-1/TRBV3-2	15	TRBJ2-7	TGTGCCAGCAGCCAATATTCCCACGGGATTTACGAGCAGTACTTC	CASSQYSHGIYEQYF
.	TRBD1	TRBV2	14	TRBJ1-1	TGTGCCAGCAGATCCCGCCAGGGGGCGAATTCAGCTTTCTTT	CASRSRQGANSAFF
.	.	TRBV6-2/TRBV6-3	14	TRBJ1-1	TGTGCCAGCAGTACCTCTCAAGGCAGGGATGAAGCTTTCTTT	CASSTSQGRDEAFF
once	.	TRBV24-1	15	TRBJ2-5	TGTGCCACCAGTGATGGGGTCCTTAAAGGAGAGACCCAGTACTTC	CATSDGVLKGETQYF
.	.	TRBV2	12	TRBJ1-4	TGTGCCAGCAGTCTGGACGGGGGAAAACTGTTTTTT	CASSLDGGKLFF
.	.	TRBV9	11	TRBJ1-2	TGTGCCAGCAGCGGCGGTGGGGGCTACACCTTC	CASSGGGGYTF
.	.	TRBV19	13	TRBJ1-1	TGTGCCAGTAGCAGGGAGCTAAACACTGAAGCTTTCTTT	CASSRELNTEAFF
.	TRBD1	TRBV11-2	14	TRBJ1-2	TGTGCCAGCAGCTCCTTGACAGGGAACTATGGCTACACCTTC	CASSSLTGNYGYTF
.	.	TRBV11-2	14	TRBJ1-6	TGTGCCAGCAGCTTCTTCGGGCCGGATTCACCCCTCCACTTT	CASSFFGPDSPLHF
few	.	TRBV5-1	12	TRBJ1-2	TGCGCCAGCAGCTTGACAGACTATGGCTACACCTTC	CASSLTDYGYTF
once	TRBD1	TRBV2	15	TRBJ1-1	TGTGCCAGCACTCCGGACAGGGGAATGGCCACTGAAGCTTTCTTT	CASTPDRGMATEAFF
few	.	TRBV6-2/TRBV6-3	14	TRBJ1-2	TGTGCCAGCAGCCTATTTGACACCTACTATGGCTACACCTTC	CASSLFDTYYGYTF
.	.	TRBV5-4	13	TRBJ1-3	TGTGCCAGCAGCCTAGGGCGGAGCAACACCATATATTTT	CASSLGRSNTIYF
.	.	TRBV3-1/TRBV3-2	11	TRBJ2-2	TGTGCCAGCAGCCGGACCGGGGAGCTGTTTTTT	CASSRTGELFF
.	TRBD1	TRBV4-3	20	TRBJ2-3	TGCGCCAGCAGCCAAGATTTGTACCGACTAGGACAGGGGGACTGGGATACGCAGTATTTT	CASSQDLYRLGQGDWDTQYF
.	.	TRBV9	15	TRBJ2-3	TGTGCCAGCAGCGCACGGGAAGGATCGGTGGATACGCAGTATTTT	CASSAREGSVDTQYF
.	TRBD2	TRBV7-2	16	TRBJ2-3	TGTGCCAGCAGCCTAACCTGGGGGGGTAGCACAGATACGCAGTATTTT	CASSLTWGGSTDTQYF
.	.	TRBV6-5	15	TRBJ1-2	TGTGCCAGCAGGCCGAATACCGGGGGTACCGGGGGCTACACCTTC	CASRPNTGGTGGYTF
.	.	TRBV27	13	TRBJ2-7	TGTGCCAGCAGTGCTAGCGCCTACTACGAGCAGTACTTC	CASSASAYYEQYF
once	.	TRBV6-2/TRBV6-3	14	TRBJ2-4	TGTGCCAGCAGCCCGGACAGTGCCAAAAACATTCAGTACTTC	CASSPDSAKNIQYF
.	TRBD2	TRBV10-2	18	TRBJ2-3	TGCGCCAGCAGTGAGGATCGACTAGCGGGGGGGCTGGCAGATACGCAGTATTTT	CASSEDRLAGGLADTQYF
.	TRBD1	TRBV18	14	TRBJ2-2	TGTGCCAGCTCACCGGGACAGGGGATCGGGGAGCTGTTTTTT	CASSPGQGIGELFF
.	.	TRBV2	13	TRBJ2-7	TGTGCCAGCAGTAGCGACTCCGTTTACGAGCAGTACTTC	CASSSDSVYEQYF
once	.	TRBV6-5	15	TRBJ1-1	TGTGCCAGCAGTTACGGGTTTCGGGGGGCCGGCGAAGCTTTCTTT	CASSYGFRGAGEAFF
.	.	TRBV11-2	12	TRBJ1-1	TGTGCCAGTGGGGGGTCAAACACTGAAGCTTTCTTT	CASGGSNTEAFF
.	TRBD1	TRBV7-6	16	TRBJ1-2	TGTGCCAGCAGCTCATTAGACAGGGGGCGCGATGATGGCTACACCTTC	CASSSLDRGRDDGYTF
.	.	TRBV10-2	14	TRBJ1-5	TGCGCCAGCAGACCCGGGGCTAGCAATCAGCCCCAGCATTTT	CASRPGASNQPQHF
.	.	TRBV21-1	18	TRBJ1-5	TGTGCCAGCAGCAAAGAAGGTGACGGACCTACCGTCAATCAGCCCCAGCATTTT	CASSKEGDGPTVNQPQHF
once	.	TRBV9	15	TRBJ2-5	TGTGCCAGCAGCGTGGTGGGGGGACCCCCGGAGACCCAGTACTTC	CASSVVGGPPETQYF
.	.	TRBV7-3	14	TRBJ2-2	TGTGCCAGCAGCTTGCCTAAATACACCGGGGAGCTGTTTTTT	CASSLPKYTGELFF
.	.	TRBV5-1	13	TRBJ1-5	TGCGCCAGCAGCCCGACCGGGGGCCAGCCCCAGCATTTT	CASSPTGGQPQHF
.	.	TRBV4-3	15	TRBJ2-7	TGCGCCAGCAGCCAAGATATCGCTAGCCCCTACGAGCAGTACTTC	CASSQDIASPYEQYF
.	.	TRBV29-1	16	TRBJ2-7	TGCAGCGGGTCCGGGAGCCCCATTGGGAGCTCCTACGAGCAGTACTTC	CSGSGSPIGSSYEQYF
.	.	TRBV5-4	13	TRBJ1-1	TGTGCCAGCAGCTTGTTTTTGAACACTGAAGCTTTCTTT	CASSLFLNTEAFF
.	.	TRBV13	17	TRBJ2-2	TGTGCCAGCCTCAAAATCTTACGGGGGTCTTACACCGGGGAGCTGTTTTTT	CASLKILRGSYTGELFF
.	TRBD1	TRBV19	16	TRBJ1-2	TGTGCCAGTAGTAAACCCCCGGGACAGCCATTTTATGGCTACACCTTC	CASSKPPGQPFYGYTF
.	.	TRBV6-1	14	TRBJ1-1	TGTGCCAGCAGTGAAGCGTTAGTCCACACTGAAGCTTTCTTT	CASSEALVHTEAFF
.	.	TRBV4-3	13	TRBJ1-1	TGCGCCAGCAGCCAAGGAATGGGCGGTGAAGCTTTCTTT	CASSQGMGGEAFF
.	TRBD1	TRBV9	14	TRBJ1-1	TGTGCCAGCAGTAGGACAGGGGTAAACACTGAAGCTTTCTTT	CASSRTGVNTEAFF
once	TRBD1	TRBV6-5	14	TRBJ2-5	TGTGCCAGCGGTTTACAGGGGCTCCAAGAGACCCAGTACTTC	CASGLQGLQETQYF
.	.	TRBV5-1	13	TRBJ2-1	TGCGCCAGCATGTTGAGGGGAAACAATGAGCAGTTCTTC	CASMLRGNNEQFF
.	.	TRBV11-1	16	TRBJ2-7	TGTGCCAGCAGCTCAAATCTGCAAGCGAGCTCCTACGAGCAGTACTTC	CASSSNLQASSYEQYF
.	.	TRBV5-6	15	TRBJ1-1	TGTGCCAGCAGCTTGGAAATACTAATGAACACTGAAGCTTTCTTT	CASSLEILMNTEAFF
.	.	TRBV6-1	15	TRBJ1-1	TGTGCCAGCAGTGATTACGGGCAACGGAACACTGAAGCTTTCTTT	CASSDYGQRNTEAFF
once	.	TRBV7-6	13	TRBJ1-2	TGTGCCAGCAGCCCCGACGAGGGGTATGGCTACACCTTC	CASSPDEGYGYTF
few	TRBD2	TRBV4-3	16	TRBJ2-1	TGCGCCAGCAGCCAAGATATAGCGGGCGATTACAATGAGCAGTTCTTC	CASSQDIAGDYNEQFF
.	.	TRBV4-1	16	TRBJ1-1	TGCGCCAGCAGCCCTCGGGGGGGTATGCAAGTGACTGAAGCTTTCTTT	CASSPRGGMQVTEAFF